This TCR beta chain was documented in a study of blood T cell repertoires in COVID-19. On the study more broadly: Some COVID-19 samples were acute and others convalescent; all came from the United States, Italy and Spain.

Trimming stripped 4 bases from V and 0 bases from J, with 17 bases between. CDR3 length: 17 amino acids. Germline loops: CDR1 MNHNS, CDR2 SASEGT. In this sample, this clone turned up once. Participants' reported clinical history set cohort assignment. Per the original data handling: Estimates of nucleated cell counts were drawn from the amplification of reference gene primers. Clones were sequenced by immunoSEQ multiplex PCR, and TCRdb holds only the in-frame ones, with some missing. V and J calls plus clone size are reproduced from that table; the DNA served to infer D and trimming. The table has roughly 300,000 clones, more than 80% seen once.

The sequence was collected from a woman aged 25 to 45 who had recovered from COVID-19. Material: PBMCs or T cells enriched from blood (not recorded which). This chain links TRBV6-1 with TRBJ2-3; a weak D match, TRBD2 (6 bases). The CDR3 is CASSASTGTLSTDTQYF. The CDR3 DNA sequence: TGTGCCAGCAGTGCGTCAACCGGGACTTTAAGCACAGATACGCAGTATTTT.